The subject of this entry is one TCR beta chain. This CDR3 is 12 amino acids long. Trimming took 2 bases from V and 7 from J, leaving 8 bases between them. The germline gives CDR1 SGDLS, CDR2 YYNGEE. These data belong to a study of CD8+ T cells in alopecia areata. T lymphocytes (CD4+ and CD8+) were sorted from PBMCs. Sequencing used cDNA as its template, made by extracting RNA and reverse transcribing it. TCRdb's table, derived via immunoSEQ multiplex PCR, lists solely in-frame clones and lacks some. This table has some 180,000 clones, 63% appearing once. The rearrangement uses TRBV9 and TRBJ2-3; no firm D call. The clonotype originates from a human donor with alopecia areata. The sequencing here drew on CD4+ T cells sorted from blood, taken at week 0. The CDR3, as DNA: TGTGCCAGCAGCGTTTCCCTTAATACGCAGTATTTT. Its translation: CASSVSLNTQYF.